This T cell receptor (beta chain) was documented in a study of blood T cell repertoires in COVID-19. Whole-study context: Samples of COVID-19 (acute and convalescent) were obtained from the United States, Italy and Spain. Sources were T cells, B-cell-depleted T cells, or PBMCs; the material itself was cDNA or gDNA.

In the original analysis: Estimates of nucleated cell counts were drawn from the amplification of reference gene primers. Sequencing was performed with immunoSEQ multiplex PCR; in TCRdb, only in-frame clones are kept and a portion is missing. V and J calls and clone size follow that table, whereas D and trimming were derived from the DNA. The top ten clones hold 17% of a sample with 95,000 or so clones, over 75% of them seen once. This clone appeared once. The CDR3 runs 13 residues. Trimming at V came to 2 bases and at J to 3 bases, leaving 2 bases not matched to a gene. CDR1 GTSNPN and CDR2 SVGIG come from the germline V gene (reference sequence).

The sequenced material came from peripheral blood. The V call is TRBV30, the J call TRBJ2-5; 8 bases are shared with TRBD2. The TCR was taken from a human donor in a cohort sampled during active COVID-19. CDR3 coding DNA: TGTGCCTGGAGTCCGGGACTAGAAGAGACCCAGTACTTC. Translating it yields CAWSPGLEETQYF.